A selection of T cell receptor beta chains follows, all from one sample in a study of brain T cells in children with intractable seizures. Using immunoSEQ multiplex PCR, the repertoire was profiled, and TCRdb retains in-frame clones only, with some absent. The sample has about 340,000 clones, over 90% seen once. The material sequenced was peripheral blood, taken roughly 5 months after surgery. These receptors were taken from a boy in the first two years of life with tuberous sclerosis and intractable seizures. Both conserved end residues are part of each CDR3. Fields, in order: D gene, J gene, clone size, V gene, CDR3 DNA, CDR3 protein. The D gene is left open where the match is weak. The listing skips clone size in some rows; elsewhere it reads once, few, many or a size class.

D: -
J: TRBJ1-1
size: -
V: TRBV2
DNA: TGCGCCAGCTCTCCGGGACAAACATTGAACACTGAAGCTTTCTTT
CDR3: CASSPGQTLNTEAFF

D: -
J: TRBJ2-1
size: -
V: TRBV19
DNA: TGTGCCAGTAGTGTGCAGGCAGACAATGAGCAGTTCTTC
CDR3: CASSVQADNEQFF

D: -
J: TRBJ1-1
size: -
V: TRBV11-2
DNA: TGTGCCAGCAGCTTAGGGTGGGGGAAGACGAACACTGAAGCTTTCTTT
CDR3: CASSLGWGKTNTEAFF

D: TRBD2
J: TRBJ2-5
size: -
V: TRBV2
DNA: TGTGCCAGCAGTGGGGGACTAGCTAGAGAGACCCAGTACTTC
CDR3: CASSGGLARETQYF

D: TRBD1
J: TRBJ2-7
size: -
V: TRBV28
DNA: TGTGCCAGCAGCACCGGGACAGGGGGCGACGAGCAGTACTTC
CDR3: CASSTGTGGDEQYF

D: -
J: TRBJ1-1
size: -
V: TRBV6-5
DNA: TGTGCCAGCAGTTATACCGGCACCTATACTGAAGCTTTCTTT
CDR3: CASSYTGTYTEAFF

D: -
J: TRBJ1-4
size: -
V: TRBV9
DNA: TGTGCCAGCAGCGTAGGTGTCGGAGCTAATGAAAAACTGTTTTTT
CDR3: CASSVGVGANEKLFF

D: -
J: TRBJ1-3
size: few
V: TRBV7-3
DNA: TGTGCCAGCAGCTTAAACCGGGACTTCTCTGGAAACACCATATATTTT
CDR3: CASSLNRDFSGNTIYF

D: TRBD1
J: TRBJ2-1
size: -
V: TRBV6-6
DNA: TGTGCCAGCAGTCAGACCAGCACCCGGGACAGGGACAATGAGCAGTTCTTC
CDR3: CASSQTSTRDRDNEQFF

D: -
J: TRBJ1-1
size: -
V: TRBV9
DNA: TGTGCCAGCAGCGTAGGCCTCGGCAAGGTCAACACTGAAGCTTTCTTT
CDR3: CASSVGLGKVNTEAFF

D: -
J: TRBJ2-7
size: -
V: TRBV9
DNA: TGTGCCAGCAGCCCTAGCCCGCGAGGCTCCTACGAGCAGTACTTC
CDR3: CASSPSPRGSYEQYF

D: -
J: TRBJ2-7
size: -
V: TRBV11-2
DNA: TGTGCCAGCGCCGAGATACGGAGGCCCGGGGGCGAGCAGTACTTC
CDR3: CASAEIRRPGGEQYF

D: -
J: TRBJ1-2
size: -
V: TRBV4-1
DNA: TGCGCCAGCAGCCAAGAATCCGGGTTTGTTGGCTACACCTTC
CDR3: CASSQESGFVGYTF

D: -
J: TRBJ1-4
size: -
V: TRBV19
DNA: TGTGCCAGTAGGAATACGAAGGGGGAAAAACTGTTTTTT
CDR3: CASRNTKGEKLFF

D: TRBD1
J: TRBJ1-5
size: few
V: TRBV7-3
DNA: TGTGCCAGCAGCTTAAGGGGACAGGGTACTCAGCCCCAGCATTTT
CDR3: CASSLRGQGTQPQHF

D: -
J: TRBJ2-2
size: -
V: TRBV11-3
DNA: TGTGCCAGCAGACCCTATAGGGAGGCCAACACCGGGGAGCTGTTTTTT
CDR3: CASRPYREANTGELFF

D: -
J: TRBJ2-7
size: -
V: TRBV11-3
DNA: TGTGCCAGCAGCCCCCGGCCCCGACTAGAAGTCGGGTTCGAGCAGTACTTC
CDR3: CASSPRPRLEVGFEQYF

D: -
J: TRBJ1-3
size: -
V: TRBV7-8
DNA: TGTGCCAGCAGCTTAGGGTGGAACACCATATATTTT
CDR3: CASSLGWNTIYF